The 9 T cell receptor beta chains reported below all come from one sample, sequenced in a study of blood T cell repertoires in COVID-19. Clones were read by immunoSEQ multiplex PCR, and TCRdb kept only the in-frame ones, dropping some. The table shows 250,000 to 350,000 clones, with 83% occurring only once. Material: peripheral blood. These receptors were collected from a woman in her 50s with acute or convalescent COVID-19.

The rearrangement joins TRBV7-9 to TRBJ1-3; perhaps TRBD1 as D (5 bases). The V gene lost 4 bases and the J gene lost 4 bases, with 14 bases spanning the gap. The germline V gene has CDR1 SEHNR and CDR2 FQNEAQ (reference sequence). The CDR3 is made up of 15 amino acids. CDR3 region: CASSSRGFSGNTIYF. The CDR3 coding sequence is TGTGCCAGCAGCTCAAGGGGTTTTTCAGGAAACACCATATATTTT.

The CDR3 nucleotides are TGTGCCAGCAGTATGGACAGAACTCCCTACGAGCAGTACGTC. Its translation: CASSMDRTPYEQYV. V is TRBV21-1 and J is TRBJ2-7; the table names TRBD1, a call not compared with the DNA. TRBV21-1 is reported as a pseudogene. CDR3 length: 14 amino acids.

This chain uses TRBV2 with TRBJ2-3; D is perhaps TRBD2 (7 bases). Trimming stripped 3 bases from V and 7 bases from J, with 14 bases between. There are 14 residues in the CDR3. CDR1 is SNHLY, CDR2 FYNNEI, per germline. CDR3 amino acids: CASSDRGATNTQYF. In DNA form, the CDR3 reads TGTGCCAGCAGTGACCGGGGGGCAACTAATACGCAGTATTTT.

The J gene is TRBJ1-1, the V gene TRBV11-2; unclear D gene. Germline V lookup: CDR1 SGHAT, CDR2 FQNNGV. Between the trimmed V and J ends, which lost 3 bases and 8 bases, there was a span of 16 bases. This CDR3 spans 14 amino acids. Here the CDR3 DNA reads TGTGCCAGCAGCTTTGTATCAGTTTCCTTCGAAGCTTTCTTT. Its protein is CASSFVSVSFEAFF.

J is TRBJ2-2 and V is TRBV6-5; no clear D gene. Germline V gene lookup returns CDR1 MNHEY and CDR2 SVGAGI. V lost 0 bases to trimming and J lost 8 bases, with 7 bases between them. This CDR3 is 13 amino acids long. This CDR3 reads CASSYSWAGELFF. CDR3 nucleotides: TGTGCCAGCAGTTACTCGTGGGCGGGGGAGCTGTTTTTT.

V gene TRBV6-1 combines with J gene TRBJ1-2; maybe TRBD1 (6 bases). Germline loops: CDR1 MNHNS, CDR2 SASEGT. Trimming shortened V by 3 bases and J by 4 bases, and 15 bases separated the two germline ends. The CDR3 consists of 15 residues. The CDR3 DNA reads as TGTGCCAGCAGTGAGGAGCAGGGGCCCATCTATGGCTACACCTTC. Residues: CASSEEQGPIYGYTF.

The CDR3 loop reads CASSFSSTSGSFEQYF. The CDR3, as DNA: TGTGCCAGCAGCTTCTCTTCGACTAGCGGGAGCTTCGAGCAGTACTTC. The chain links TRBV7-2 to TRBJ2-7; 12 nucleotides agree with TRBD2. Trimming removed 3 bases from V and 6 bases from J; junction bases left unmatched: 9. Germline V gene lookup returns CDR1 SGHTA and CDR2 FQGNSA. The CDR3 spans 16 residues. Variable domain in full (rest from reference TRBV7-2 and TRBJ2-7): GAGVSQSPSNKVTEKGKDVELRCDPISGHTALYWYRQSLGQGLEFLIYFQGNSAPDKSGLPSDRFSAERTGGSVSTLTIQRTQQEDSAVYLCASSFSSTSGSFEQYFGPGTRLTVT.

In this sample, this clone turned up once. The chain has TRBV9 and TRBJ2-1; 9 bases are a match to TRBD2. Germline CDR1 is SGDLS and CDR2 is YYNGEE. This CDR3 is built from 14 residues. After removal of 0 bases from V and 10 bases from J, the junction contained 5 bases not matched to a gene. The CDR3 sequence: CASSVGASGAEQFF. The CDR3 nucleotides read TGTGCCAGCAGCGTAGGGGCTAGCGGGGCAGAGCAGTTCTTC.

The chain links TRBV12-3 or TRBV12-4 to TRBJ2-5; no reliable D call. This CDR3 comprises 12 residues. Trimming left V 7 bases short and J 3 bases short, with 9 bases between. This CDR3 is CASTRREETQYF. DNA of the CDR3: TGTGCCAGCACCCGACGGGAAGAGACCCAGTACTTC.